This TCR beta chain was sequenced in a study of blood T cell repertoires in COVID-19 (dated by TCRdb to about 2020). At the level of the whole study: Samples from collaborators originated in the United States, Italy and Spain and spanned both the acute and convalescent phases of COVID-19. The material from the prospective study consisted of cDNA or gDNA derived from T cells, B-cell-depleted T cells, or PBMCs. Deeply sampled blood TCRbeta repertoires from subjects exposed to, actively infected with, or recovered from COVID-19 were included in the dataset. The repertoires were released in a freely available public database intended as a resource for research on the immune response to SARS-CoV-2. The samples were drawn from the first 160 participants of the ongoing ImmuneRACE study and from 950 to 1,500 subjects provided by 6 global collaborators. The sample metadata nearly always contained a de-identified subject ID, COVID-19 status, age in years and sex. HLA class I and class II types, where available, came from metadata supplied by the sample provider rather than from assay-based typing.

V is pruned by 5 bases and J by 2 bases, leaving 2 bases of the junction without a gene match. The CDR3 contains 14 residues, cysteine and phenylalanine counted. Kept here is only the CDR3 DNA, which spans 42 bases and is read in frame from base 1. The germline V gene encodes CDR1 SGHAT and CDR2 FQNNGV. Concerning this clone itself: The specificity of this receptor is unknown. No base qualities exist here, and no much larger clone lies one base off it.

TCRbeta CDR3 regions were amplified from genomic DNA using the immunoSEQ Assay, a bias-controlled multiplex PCR. Per the authors' processing: Within the assay, amplification of reference gene primers was used to estimate how many nucleated cells each sample contained. Sequence reads were collapsed and filtered to measure the absolute abundance of every unique TCRbeta CDR3 rearrangement. Productive Simpson clonality was computed per sample as the square root of Simpson's diversity index over productive rearrangements. TCRdb stores this immuneACCESS table with in-frame sequences only. Part of the clones is absent; in the studies checked, under half of the shortfall reflects unresolved V genes, and no reason is known for the rest. The V and J calls and clone size are taken from that table; D and trimming were inferred from the DNA. This sample gives approximately 180,000 clones in total; roughly 89% of them show up just once. The ten largest make up 1.5% to 2% of the sample.

Broader findings and caveats from the paper: How much clinical and demographic metadata was included differed by source and by participant, and the metadata was provided uncurated.

The collaborating institutions used their own protocols to collect whole blood in K2EDTA tubes. For TCRbeta analysis, collaborator samples were shipped as frozen whole blood, as isolated PBMCs, or as DNA extracted from either sample type. In this chain, TRBV11-2 is recombined with TRBJ1-5, with 8 central nucleotides matching TRBD1. The sample taken for sequencing was peripheral blood. The clonotype originates from a woman aged 50 to 60 with acute or convalescent COVID-19. The sequence in DNA is TGTGCCAGCAGCCCGACAGGGGGCAATCAGCCCCAGCATTTT. It translates as CASSPTGGNQPQHF.